Below are 6 T cell receptor beta chains sequenced from a single sample in a study of blood T cell repertoires in COVID-19. Sequencing used immunoSEQ multiplex PCR; TCRdb keeps in-frame clones, though not all of them. Here the sample spans about 100,000 clones, about three quarters being singletons. Specimen: peripheral blood. The receptors here all came from a man between 70 and 80 years old with acute or convalescent COVID-19.

The chain has TRBV6-2 or TRBV6-3 and TRBJ2-2, with D maybe TRBD1 (7 bases). Trimming took 4 bases from V and 4 from J, leaving 22 bases between them. The CDR3 covers 18 residues. Per the germline V gene, CDR1 is MNHEY and CDR2 is SVGEGT. The CDR3 nucleotides are TGTGCCAGCAGTTCCCTTCGGGAGAAGGGGGCGGTCACCGGGGAGCTGTTTTTT. Its protein product is CASSSLREKGAVTGELFF.

The chain links TRBV19 to TRBJ1-1, with D possibly TRBD1 on 6 matching bases. This CDR3 region has 14 residues. Trimming pared 6 bases from V and 3 bases from J, leaving 14 bases between. The germline V gene has CDR1 LNHDA and CDR2 SQIVND (reference sequence). CDR3: CASSSGPGDTEAFF. The CDR3 coding sequence is TGTGCCAGTAGCTCAGGTCCAGGGGACACTGAAGCTTTCTTT.

V is TRBV27 and J is TRBJ2-5, with 7 bases aligning to TRBD2. Trimming removed 3 bases from V and 7 bases from J; junction bases left unmatched: 8. Germline lookup yields CDR1 MNHEY and CDR2 SMNVEV (reference sequence). The CDR3 sequence is 14 residues long. For the CDR3, the DNA is TGTGCCAGCAGTTTTCGACTAGCCGCCGGGACCCAGTACTTC. Translated, it gives CASSFRLAAGTQYF.

The chain employs TRBV5-1 and TRBJ2-1; no clear D gene. Trimming left V 7 bases short and J 1 base short, with 12 bases between. This CDR3 is built from 14 residues. Germline CDR1 is SGHRS and CDR2 is YFSETQ. CDR3 residues: CASSEQRSYNEQFF. The DNA of the CDR3 is TGCGCCAGCTCCGAGCAACGGTCCTACAATGAGCAGTTCTTC.

This chain's CDR3 is CASSIEEVGQPQHF. The CDR3 nucleotides are TGTGCCAGTAGTATAGAGGAGGTTGGGCAGCCCCAGCATTTT. The rearrangement links TRBV19 to TRBJ1-5, with D unresolved. With 0 bases removed from V and 7 bases from J, the gap between germline ends came to 10 bases. CDR1 LNHDA and CDR2 SQIVND come from the germline V gene (reference sequence). This CDR3 contains 14 residues.

The CDR3 region is CASSLVRAGGYTF. CDR3 nucleotides: TGTGCCAGCAGCTTAGTGAGGGCAGGAGGCTACACCTTC. The rearrangement joins TRBV7-8 to TRBJ1-2; unclear D gene. Between the trimmed V and J ends, which lost 1 base and 8 bases, there was a span of 11 bases. The CDR3 is 13 residues long. Germline CDR1 reads SGHVS; CDR2 reads FQNEAQ.